The entry below gives a single T cell receptor (beta chain) sequence along with its context. The antigen remains unidentified. This may be a read error, as it is one base from a much larger clone. A single record per CDR3 protein comes from TCRdb applying MiXCR to the reads. The table lists about 570,000 distinct CDR3 sequences, roughly 43% of them singletons. The data are from a study of T cell repertoires in cytomegalovirus infection. Study at large: Carrying CMV and the relevant HLA type showed in public TCR beta signatures.

General observations from the study: Cumulative frequency of public TCR beta families picked out carriers of CMV plus the relevant HLA.

The germline V and J ends were trimmed by 3 bases and 4 bases, with 4 bases remaining between them. The germline V gene has CDR1 LGHDT and CDR2 YNNKEL (reference sequence). The CDR3 sequence is 12 residues long. The V call is TRBV3-1, the J call TRBJ1-3; D gene ambiguous. The source was cultured PBMCs, collected from culture after CMV antigen stimulation. The TCR comes from a human donor in good health (CMV status not recorded). Some clones in this sample may be carry-over from other donors' samples. CDR3 nucleotides: TGTGCCAGCAGCCAGGAGGGAAACACCATATATTTT. Its protein product is CASSQEGNTIYF.